The rows below give T cell receptor beta chains drawn from one sample of a study of blood T cell repertoires in COVID-19. Sequenced by immunoSEQ multiplex PCR; TCRdb stores in-frame clones only, minus some. The sample lists approximately 200,000 clones; 80% to 90% were seen once. The specimen was PBMCs or T cells enriched from blood (not recorded which). These receptors all come from a woman in her thirties who had been exposed to COVID-19. Each CDR3 is given with its conserved first and last residue. Each record gives: CDR3 DNA, CDR3 protein, D gene, J gene, clone size, V gene. The D gene is left open where the match is weak. Expanded clones get a size class; other rows say once, few or many, or leave the size out.

TGTGCCAGCAGATCCCACAGGGCCTCTGAAGCTTTCTTT,CASRSHRASEAFF,-,TRBJ1-1,-,TRBV7-2
TGCGCCAGCAGCTTTCGGACTAGCGGGCCGAACACCGGGGAGCTGTTTTTT,CASSFRTSGPNTGELFF,TRBD2,TRBJ2-2,once,TRBV5-1
TGTGCCAGCTCACTTGGACAGGTTATGACCGGGGAGCTGTTTTTT,CASSLGQVMTGELFF,TRBD1,TRBJ2-2,-,TRBV18
TGCGCCAGCACAACACAGCAGGGGGCGGGTTCCTATGGCTACACCTTC,CASTTQQGAGSYGYTF,TRBD1,TRBJ1-2,-,TRBV10-2
TGCGCCAGCAGCTTTTCCCGACAGGGCGGCTATGGCTACACCTTC,CASSFSRQGGYGYTF,TRBD1,TRBJ1-2,-,TRBV5-1
TGTGCCACCAGCAGAGATAGAGGATACTATGGCTACACCTTC,CATSRDRGYYGYTF,-,TRBJ1-2,-,TRBV15
TGCAGTGCTAGTCCTAATTGGGGACAGGGTGGGGAGACCCAGTACTTC,CSASPNWGQGGETQYF,TRBD1,TRBJ2-5,once,TRBV20-1
TGTGCCAGTAGTATCCCAGGGGGCAACCCCCAGCATTTT,CASSIPGGNPQHF,TRBD1,TRBJ1-5,-,TRBV19
TGTGCCAGCCTAGGGGGCGCAGACTCCTACGAGCAGTACTTC,CASLGGADSYEQYF,TRBD1,TRBJ2-7,-,TRBV2
TGTGCCACCAGCAACAGGGGAGACAATCAGCCCCAGCATTTT,CATSNRGDNQPQHF,TRBD1,TRBJ1-5,-,TRBV15
TGTGCCAGCAGCCACCCGACAGGGAAGGGAAACACCATATATTTT,CASSHPTGKGNTIYF,TRBD1,TRBJ1-3,-,TRBV5-4
TGTGCCTGGAGCCCCACTAGCGGGAGCTACGGTGAGCAGTTCTTC,CAWSPTSGSYGEQFF,TRBD2,TRBJ2-1,once,TRBV30
TGTGCCAGCAGCCACGGGGGTCTATACGATCAGCCCCAGCATTTT,CASSHGGLYDQPQHF,-,TRBJ1-5,-,TRBV7-9
TGTGCCAGCAGCGTGGAGCGGGAGTCTTTCACCGGGGAGCTGTTTTTT,CASSVERESFTGELFF,TRBD2,TRBJ2-2,few,TRBV14
TGTGCCAGCAGTGAAACGGCGCTTGCGGGGTCCGCAGATACGCAGTATTTT,CASSETALAGSADTQYF,-,TRBJ2-3,once,TRBV6-1
TGTGCCACCAGCAGAGATCTGGGGACTAGCTTTTCTCAAGAGACCCAGTACTTC,CATSRDLGTSFSQETQYF,TRBD2,TRBJ2-5,once,TRBV15
TGTGCCAGCAGGCTCACAACCGGGGAGCTGTTTTTT,CASRLTTGELFF,-,TRBJ2-2,-,TRBV6-5
TGTGCTAGTGGTCCCAAGACTAGTGTGGAGACCCAGTACTTC,CASGPKTSVETQYF,-,TRBJ2-5,once,TRBV12-5
TGCGCCAGCAGCTTGGTCCCCAGACAGGCGATGAACACTGAAGCTTTCTTT,CASSLVPRQAMNTEAFF,-,TRBJ1-1,-,TRBV5-1
TGTGCCAGCAGCCTGTCCGGGACAGTCCCCTTTTATGGCTACACCTTC,CASSLSGTVPFYGYTF,TRBD1,TRBJ1-2,-,TRBV5-6
TGTGCCAGCAGCCCGAACAGGGGGCTTAATGAAAAACTGTTTTTT,CASSPNRGLNEKLFF,TRBD1,TRBJ1-4,-,TRBV9
TGTGCCAGCAGCTTCGGACACTCTGGAAACACCATATATTTT,CASSFGHSGNTIYF,-,TRBJ1-3,-,TRBV6-5
TGTGCCAGCAGCCCAGGGAAATCAGGCTACACCTTC,CASSPGKSGYTF,-,TRBJ1-2,-,TRBV5-6
TGTGCCAGCAGCCGTAAGAATCCCGGGACTAGGGGAGTGGGCCAGTACTTC,CASSRKNPGTRGVGQYF,TRBD2,TRBJ2-5,-,TRBV14
TGTGCCAGCAGCGATTCCGGGACTAGCGGGAGGGCCGGGGAGACCCAGTACTTC,CASSDSGTSGRAGETQYF,TRBD2,TRBJ2-5,-,TRBV9
TGTGCCAGCAGTGGGTGGACTAGCCTGGCCAAAAACATTCAGTACTTC,CASSGWTSLAKNIQYF,TRBD2,TRBJ2-4,-,TRBV2
TGTGCCAGTAAGGGGGGCGGGAGGCCCACTACGCAGTATTTT,CASKGGGRPTTQYF,TRBD2,TRBJ2-3,-,TRBV19